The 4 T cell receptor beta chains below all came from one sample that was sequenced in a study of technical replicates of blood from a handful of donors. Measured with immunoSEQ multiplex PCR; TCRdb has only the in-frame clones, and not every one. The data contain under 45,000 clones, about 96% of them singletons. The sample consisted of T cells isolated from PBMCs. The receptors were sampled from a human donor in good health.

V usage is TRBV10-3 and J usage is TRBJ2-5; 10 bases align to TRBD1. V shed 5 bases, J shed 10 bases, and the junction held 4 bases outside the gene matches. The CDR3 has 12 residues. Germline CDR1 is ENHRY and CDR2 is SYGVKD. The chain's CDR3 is CAISRQGANQYF. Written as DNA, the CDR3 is TGTGCCATCAGTCGACAGGGGGCAAACCAGTACTTC.

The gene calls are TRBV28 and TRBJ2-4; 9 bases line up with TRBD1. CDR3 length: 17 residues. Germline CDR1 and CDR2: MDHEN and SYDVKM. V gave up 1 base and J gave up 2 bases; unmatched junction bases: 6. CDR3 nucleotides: TGTGCCAGCAGTTTATACCGACAGGGGGTTACCAAAAACATTCAGTACTTC. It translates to CASSLYRQGVTKNIQYF.

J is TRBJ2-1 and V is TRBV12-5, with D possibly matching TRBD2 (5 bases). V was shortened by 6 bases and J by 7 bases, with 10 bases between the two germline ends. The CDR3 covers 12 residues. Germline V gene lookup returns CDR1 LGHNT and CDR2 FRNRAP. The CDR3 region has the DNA TGTGCTAGTGGGATTGAGGGAAATGAGCAGTTCTTC. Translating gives CASGIEGNEQFF. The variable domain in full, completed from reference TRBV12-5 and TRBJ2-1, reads DARVTQTPRHKVTEMGQEVTMRCQPILGHNTVFWYRQTMMQGLELLAYFRNRAPLDDSGMPKDRFSAEMPDATLATLKIQPSEPRDSAVYFCASGIEGNEQFFGPGTRLTVL.

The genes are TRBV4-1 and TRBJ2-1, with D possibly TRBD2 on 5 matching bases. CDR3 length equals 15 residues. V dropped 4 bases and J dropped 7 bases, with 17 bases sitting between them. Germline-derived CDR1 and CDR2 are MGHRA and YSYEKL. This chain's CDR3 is CASSRTGRYENEQFF. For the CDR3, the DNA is TGCGCCAGCAGCCGAACGGGAAGGTATGAGAATGAGCAGTTCTTC.